Below are 29 T cell receptor beta chains sequenced from a single sample in a study of blood T cell repertoires in COVID-19. Generated by immunoSEQ multiplex PCR, the TCRdb table keeps only in-frame clones and is missing some. Of about 74,000 clones in the sample, 65% to 90% were seen once. The source material was peripheral blood. The receptors derive from a man older than 75 with acute or convalescent COVID-19.

V is TRBV28 and J is TRBJ2-7; D may be TRBD1 (5 bases). The germline gives CDR1 MDHEN, CDR2 SYDVKM. V dropped 1 base and J dropped 3 bases, with 13 bases sitting between them. This CDR3 spans 15 amino acids. In DNA form, the CDR3 reads TGTGCCAGCAGTTTATTGGTCGACAGTGACTACGAGCAGTACTTC. Encoded protein: CASSLLVDSDYEQYF. Complete variable domain (other parts from reference TRBV28 and TRBJ2-7): DVKVTQSSRYLVKRTGEKVFLECVQDMDHENMFWYRQDPGLGLRLIYFSYDVKMKEKGDIPEGYSVSREKKERFSLILESASTNQTSMYLCASSLLVDSDYEQYFGPGTRLTVT.

V gene TRBV5-1 combines with J gene TRBJ2-4, with D uncertain. This CDR3 comprises 11 residues. Between the trimmed V and J ends, which lost 4 bases and 5 bases, there was a span of 4 bases. The germline gives CDR1 SGHRS, CDR2 YFSETQ. CDR3 bases: TGCGCCAGCAGCCCGGAAAACATTCAGTACTTC. Its translation is CASSPENIQYF.

The table lists this clone with a count of one. The chain uses TRBV7-2 and TRBJ2-2; D is unresolved. The V gene's germline CDR1 is SGHTA and CDR2 FQGNSA. The length of the CDR3 is 16 residues. The V and J ends lost 5 bases and 4 bases respectively, with 17 bases between them. CDR3 DNA sequence: TGTGCCAGCAGCACCCGAGTCACTGGGCCCACCGGGGAGCTGTTTTTT. Protein sequence: CASSTRVTGPTGELFF.

The chain couples TRBV5-1 to TRBJ2-3, with 16 bases aligning to TRBD2. Trimming cost V 4 bases and J 4 bases; bases outside gene matches: 6. Germline CDR1 reads SGHRS; CDR2 reads YFSETQ. The CDR3 runs 17 residues. CDR3 sequence reads: CASSRGLAGGRADTQYF. CDR3 in DNA: TGCGCCAGCAGCAGGGGACTAGCGGGAGGGAGGGCAGATACGCAGTATTTT.

The chain is built from TRBV2 and TRBJ1-6; 8 bases map to TRBD1. Trimming at V came to 7 bases and at J to 7 bases, leaving 3 bases not matched to a gene. The CDR3 extends over 13 amino acids. Germline CDR1 is SNHLY and CDR2 is FYNNEI. The CDR3 reads CASTGTGNSPLHF. Written as DNA, the CDR3 is TGTGCCAGCACCGGGACAGGCAATTCACCCCTCCACTTT.

The chain combines TRBV7-2 with TRBJ2-3, with 8 bases fitting TRBD2. After removal of 5 bases from V and 4 bases from J, the junction contained 5 bases not matched to a gene. CDR1 is SGHTA and CDR2 is FQGNSA in the germline V gene. The CDR3 is 14 residues long. CDR3 sequence (DNA): TGTGCCAGCAGCCTCGGGAGGGGTTCAGATACGCAGTATTTT. Its translation: CASSLGRGSDTQYF.

The rearrangement uses TRBV7-2 and TRBJ2-1, with TRBD2 matching over 8 bases. This CDR3 has 13 residues. The germline gives CDR1 SGHTA, CDR2 FQGNSA. Trimming removed 3 bases from V and 6 bases from J; junction bases left unmatched: 1. The CDR3 bases are TGTGCCAGCAGCTTCGGGACTAGCAATGAGCAGTTCTTC. Its translation: CASSFGTSNEQFF.

The V call is TRBV7-2, the J call TRBJ2-5, with 9 bases matching TRBD2. Losses at the gene ends were 3 bases for V and 4 bases for J; bases not matched to a gene: 6. The CDR3 consists of 15 residues. The germline CDR1 and CDR2 sequences are SGHTA and FQGNSA. This CDR3 reads CASSFNSGSGETQYF. For the CDR3, the DNA is TGTGCCAGCAGCTTCAATAGCGGGAGTGGAGAGACCCAGTACTTC.

This sequence joins TRBV15 and TRBJ2-1, with TRBD1 matching over 7 bases. The germline V gene has CDR1 LNHNV and CDR2 YYDKDF (reference sequence). The CDR3 has 15 amino acids. The V and J ends lost 4 bases and 4 bases, in that order; junction bases with no gene match: 7. Here the CDR3 reads CATSNRQGIYNEQFF. In nucleotides, the CDR3 is TGTGCCACCAGCAACAGACAGGGAATTTACAATGAGCAGTTCTTC.

This clone was detected only once. The rearrangement joins TRBV7-9 to TRBJ2-7; no reliable D call. This CDR3 region has 15 residues. V gave up 8 bases and J gave up 5 bases, with 22 bases separating them. The germline gives CDR1 SEHNR, CDR2 FQNEAQ (reference sequence). Here the CDR3 reads CASGPYGSGAHEQYF. The CDR3 nucleotides read TGTGCCAGCGGGCCTTACGGATCAGGTGCCCACGAGCAGTACTTC.

The CDR3 sequence is CASSVAPPYEQYF. Here the CDR3 DNA reads TGTGCCAGCAGCGTAGCCCCCCCGTACGAGCAGTACTTC. This chain uses TRBV9 with TRBJ2-7; D gene uncertain. This CDR3 is built from 13 residues. The V end lost 0 bases, the J end lost 4 bases, and 8 bases lay between the germline ends. In germline, CDR1 is SGDLS, CDR2 YYNGEE.

V usage is TRBV7-2 and J usage is TRBJ2-2, with D tentatively TRBD1 (6 bases). Germline values: CDR1 SGHTA, CDR2 FQGNSA. The CDR3 has 15 amino acids. The V end was cut by 4 bases, the J end by 5 bases, with 14 bases between. CDR3 residues: CASSWDTSGTGELFF. The CDR3 DNA reads TGTGCCAGCAGCTGGGACACTTCTGGGACCGGGGAGCTGTTTTTT.

The chain combines TRBV19 with TRBJ1-5, with TRBD1 identical over 9 bases. In germline, CDR1 is LNHDA, CDR2 SQIVND (reference sequence). Unmatched junction bases numbered 8, after V lost 4 bases and J lost 7 bases. The CDR3 extends over 15 amino acids. The CDR3 bases are TGTGCCAGTAGTACCACAGGGGGCGCGGGGCAGCCCCAGCATTTT. This gives the protein CASSTTGGAGQPQHF. The full variable domain, rest sourced from reference TRBV19 and TRBJ1-5, is DGGITQSPKYLFRKEGQNVTLSCEQNLNHDAMYWYRQDPGQGLRLIYYSQIVNDFQKGDIAEGYSVSREKKESFPLTVTSAQKNPTAFYLCASSTTGGAGQPQHFGDGTRLSIL.

This chain uses TRBV5-1 with TRBJ1-1; D gene unclear. Trimming removed 5 bases from V and 7 bases from J, with 12 bases in between. The length of the CDR3 is 12 residues. From germline, CDR1 is SGHRS and CDR2 YFSETQ. DNA of the CDR3: TGCGCCAGCAGTTACGAGGGAAATGAAGCTTTCTTT. This sequence encodes CASSYEGNEAFF.

The chain combines TRBV11-1 with TRBJ2-2, with D hard to call. Deletions cut 8 bases from V and 4 bases from J, with 14 bases between. Germline loops: CDR1 SGHAT, CDR2 FQDESV (reference sequence). The CDR3 consists of 14 residues. The CDR3 DNA reads as TGTGCCAGCGGTTCTAGGTTACGCACCGGGGAGCTGTTTTTT. Translation gives CASGSRLRTGELFF.

This clone was seen more than once but under ten times. This chain joins TRBV7-9 and TRBJ1-4; unclear D gene. The ends were cut back, 2 bases at V and 8 bases at J, with 15 bases in the middle. The germline CDR1 and CDR2 sequences are SEHNR and FQNEAQ (reference sequence). CDR3 length: 15 amino acids. The CDR3 loop reads CASSLWAEGREKLFF. The CDR3 DNA sequence: TGTGCCAGCAGCTTATGGGCTGAGGGTAGAGAAAAACTGTTTTTT.

V gene TRBV15 combines with J gene TRBJ1-4; tentatively, D is TRBD1 (6 bases). Trimming took off 5 bases at V and 7 bases at J, with 17 bases between the two ends. The CDR3 is 15 residues long. From germline, CDR1 is LNHNV and CDR2 YYDKDF (reference sequence). CDR3 nucleotides: TGTGCCACCAGCGAACTCAGGGGAAACTCTGAAAAACTGTTTTTT. Its translation is CATSELRGNSEKLFF.

V is TRBV18 and J is TRBJ2-6; the D is unclear. The CDR3 consists of 15 residues. Trimming took off 3 bases at V and 0 bases at J, with 6 bases between the two ends. CDR1 is KGHSH, CDR2 LQKENI, per germline. The CDR3 nucleotides are TGTGCCAGCTCACCCGGTACCTCTGGGGCCAACGTCCTGACTTTC. Translating it yields CASSPGTSGANVLTF.

V and J are TRBV27 and TRBJ1-5, with 8 positions matching TRBD1. The CDR3 loop spans 14 amino acids. J was trimmed by 6 bases and V by 6 bases; bases with no gene match: 7. Per the germline V gene, CDR1 is MNHEY and CDR2 is SMNVEV (reference sequence). The CDR3, as DNA: TGTGCCAGCAGCAAGACAGGGGAGGCTCAGCCCCAGCATTTT. Protein sequence: CASSKTGEAQPQHF.

The rearrangement links TRBV6-4 to TRBJ2-1; 9 nucleotides agree with TRBD2. Germline assignment: CDR1 MRHNA and CDR2 SNTAGT. The V segment lost 0 bases and the J segment 9 bases; nucleotides outside the gene matches: 12. There are 17 residues in the CDR3. CDR3 sequence (DNA): TGTGCCAGCAGTGACTCCGGTAGCGGGAGAGGGCCGGGTGAGCAGTTCTTC. This sequence encodes CASSDSGSGRGPGEQFF.

This chain uses TRBV19 with TRBJ1-5; 9 bases align to TRBD1. Losses at the gene ends were 5 bases for V and 2 bases for J; bases not matched to a gene: 4. The CDR3 sequence is 15 residues long. Germline V gives CDR1 LNHDA, CDR2 SQIVND (reference sequence). CDR3 nucleotide sequence: TGTGCCAGTAGTCTGAGACAGGGGGGCAATCAGCCCCAGCATTTT. Protein sequence: CASSLRQGGNQPQHF.

V usage is TRBV11-3 and J usage is TRBJ2-1; TRBD2 matches 9 bases. V lost 8 bases, J lost 0 bases, and 2 bases stayed unmatched. Germline CDR1 reads SGHNT; CDR2 reads YENEEA. This CDR3 contains 14 residues. This chain's CDR3 is CASGRGGSYNEQFF. DNA for the CDR3: TGTGCCAGCGGGCGGGGGGGCTCCTACAATGAGCAGTTCTTC.

The rearrangement links TRBV7-9 to TRBJ2-1; tentatively, D is TRBD1 (6 bases). The length of the CDR3 is 15 residues. Trimming removed 2 bases from V and 5 bases from J, with 13 bases in between. Germline assignment: CDR1 SEHNR and CDR2 FQNEAQ (reference sequence). In nucleotides, the CDR3 is TGTGCCAGCAGCTTAACCGGGACATATCACAATGAGCAGTTCTTC. Translating gives CASSLTGTYHNEQFF.

The V and J genes are TRBV6-2 or TRBV6-3 and TRBJ2-1, with D hard to call. This CDR3 is 15 amino acids long. V lost 6 bases, J lost 4 bases, and 16 bases lay in between. The germline gives CDR1 MNHEY, CDR2 SVGEGT. The CDR3 nucleotides read TGTGCCAGCAGCCTCATCCCGCTGACATACAATGAGCAGTTCTTC. Translating it yields CASSLIPLTYNEQFF.

The sample holds one count of this clone. The genes are TRBV19 and TRBJ2-3; D gene ambiguous. The CDR3 extends over 13 amino acids. V was trimmed by 3 bases and J by 3 bases, leaving 7 bases between them. The V gene's germline CDR1 is LNHDA and CDR2 SQIVND (reference sequence). The CDR3 nucleotides read TGTGCCAGTAGTATGGAGAGAACAGATACGCAGTATTTT. Residues: CASSMERTDTQYF. Full variable domain (outside the CDR3, taken from reference TRBV19 and TRBJ2-3): DGGITQSPKYLFRKEGQNVTLSCEQNLNHDAMYWYRQDPGQGLRLIYYSQIVNDFQKGDIAEGYSVSREKKESFPLTVTSAQKNPTAFYLCASSMERTDTQYFGPGTRLTVL.

The chain carries TRBV11-2 and TRBJ2-2; TRBD2 aligns across 7 bases. This CDR3 contains 15 residues. V lost 3 bases and J lost 0; bases outside the gene matches: 1. The germline V gene encodes CDR1 SGHAT and CDR2 FQNNGV. The CDR3 loop is CASSFTSANTGELFF. In nucleotides, the CDR3 is TGTGCCAGCAGCTTTACTAGCGCGAACACCGGGGAGCTGTTTTTT.

This clone occurred a few times. V and J are TRBV2 and TRBJ2-2; TRBD1 matches 9 bases. With V trimmed by 5 bases and J by 5 bases, 6 bases remained unmatched. The V gene's germline CDR1 is SNHLY and CDR2 FYNNEI. The CDR3 contains 15 residues. CDR3 in amino acids: CASSLGQGGTGELFF. DNA for the CDR3: TGTGCCAGCAGTTTGGGACAGGGAGGTACCGGGGAGCTGTTTTTT.

The gene calls are TRBV6-6 and TRBJ1-5; 7 bases are shared with TRBD1. There are 16 residues in the CDR3. CDR1 and CDR2 (germline): MNHNY, SVGAGI (reference sequence). V was pared by 7 bases and J by 1 base, with 10 bases of the junction left unmatched. In DNA form, the CDR3 reads TGTGCCAGCATCCAGGGGGGAAGTAGAAGCAATCAGCCCCAGCATTTT. This gives the protein CASIQGGSRSNQPQHF.

A few counts support this clone. The genes are TRBV7-2 and TRBJ1-6; the match to TRBD1 covers 7 bases. CDR3 length: 15 amino acids. Germline CDR1 reads SGHTA; CDR2 reads FQGNSA. Unmatched junction bases numbered 8, after V lost 5 bases and J lost 7 bases. The DNA for the CDR3 is TGTGCCAGCAGCCCTCAAGGGACAGTAAATTCACCCCTCCACTTT. It encodes CASSPQGTVNSPLHF. The whole variable domain, filled in from reference TRBV7-2 and TRBJ1-6, reads GAGVSQSPSNKVTEKGKDVELRCDPISGHTALYWYRQSLGQGLEFLIYFQGNSAPDKSGLPSDRFSAERTGGSVSTLTIQRTQQEDSAVYLCASSPQGTVNSPLHFGNGTRLTVT.